The clone carrying this T cell receptor beta chain appeared many times. The protocol was immunoSEQ multiplex PCR, while the TCRdb copy is restricted to in-frame clones and leaves out a portion. Counted here are about 190,000 clones, roughly 80% occurring once; the ten biggest clones make up approximately 7%. This record comes from a study of cytomegalovirus exposure and HLA in healthy donors. Between the trimmed V and J ends, which lost 1 base and 6 bases, there was a span of 21 bases. The CDR3 contains 16 residues. Per the germline V gene, CDR1 is SQVTM and CDR2 is ANQGSEA. The sequenced sample was PBMCs. The chain carries TRBV29-1 and TRBJ1-1; D not resolved. This TCR derives from a man between 18 and 35 years old in good health and CMV-seropositive. DNA for the CDR3: TGCAGCGTTGAAGGGCAGGTCTTGGCCGTAGGATCTGAAGCTTTCTTT. Protein: CSVEGQVLAVGSEAFF.